These 23 T cell receptor beta chains came from one sample sequenced in a study of beta chain features in type 1 diabetes. Overall study findings and caveats: For Type 1 diabetes patients, all four CD4+ subsets carried TCRB CDR3s that were moderately but significantly shorter.

The study reverse transcribed the entire isolated RNA, so it sequenced expressed TCRB transcripts. Profiling relied on immunoSEQ multiplex PCR, and the TCRdb table lists in-frame clones only, not all of them. The sample has about 29,000 clones, roughly 50% seen once. The antigens these receptors bind are not known. Sequenced material: Tregs from blood. The receptor set was obtained from a woman between 18 and 30 years old with type 1 diabetes.

The V call is TRBV4-2, the J call TRBJ1-3; 9 bases fit TRBD1. The germline V gene encodes CDR1 LGHNA and CDR2 YNFKEQ. The CDR3 is made up of 16 amino acids. V shed 3 bases, J shed 5 bases, and the junction held 8 bases outside the gene matches. CDR3 residues: CASSQTGGQGRNTIYF. The CDR3, as DNA: TGTGCCAGCAGCCAGACCGGTGGACAGGGGAGAAACACCATATATTTT.

This clone was detected only a few times. The V and J genes are TRBV5-1 and TRBJ2-1; TRBD2 matches at 7 bases. Germline loops: CDR1 SGHRS, CDR2 YFSETQ. This CDR3 is built from 17 residues. Trimming at V came to 3 bases and at J to 5 bases, leaving 14 bases not matched to a gene. The CDR3 loop reads CASSSWGRASGDNEQFF. CDR3 bases: TGCGCCAGCAGCTCCTGGGGCCGGGCTAGCGGAGACAATGAGCAGTTCTTC. The variable domain in full, with the rest retrieved from reference TRBV5-1 and TRBJ2-1, is KAGVTQTPRYLIKTRGQQVTLSCSPISGHRSVSWYQQTPGQGLQFLFEYFSETQRNKGNFPGRFSGRQFSNSRSEMNVSTLELGDSALYLCASSSWGRASGDNEQFFGPGTRLTVL.

The gene calls are TRBV18 and TRBJ1-3; D gene ambiguous. This CDR3 is 16 amino acids long. V was shortened by 7 bases and J by 0 bases, with 16 bases between the two germline ends. Germline loops: CDR1 KGHSH, CDR2 LQKENI. The CDR3 here is CASFRTPGDSGNTIYF. In DNA, the CDR3 is TGTGCCAGCTTCCGGACCCCCGGGGACTCTGGAAACACCATATATTTT. Looking up the rest from reference TRBV18 and TRBJ1-3 gives the full variable domain: NAGVMQNPRHLVRRRGQEARLRCSPMKGHSHVYWYRQLPEEGLKFMVYLQKENIIDESGMPKERFSAEFPKEGPSILRIQQVVRGDSAAYFCASFRTPGDSGNTIYFGEGSWLTVV.

The chain combines TRBV6-5 with TRBJ2-2; TRBD1 matches 7 bases. The trim removed 6 bases at V and 7 bases at J, leaving 11 bases unmatched. The V gene's germline CDR1 is MNHEY and CDR2 SVGAGI. This CDR3 is built from 15 residues. CDR3 residues: CASRGTALGVGELFF. CDR3 sequence (DNA): TGTGCCAGCAGGGGGACAGCCCTCGGGGTCGGGGAGCTGTTTTTT.

The chain recombines TRBV4-3 with TRBJ2-1, with 9 positions matching TRBD1. Germline V gene sequence: CDR1 LGHNA, CDR2 YSLEER. V was pared by 1 base and J by 8 bases, with 6 bases of the junction left unmatched. The CDR3 sequence is 15 residues long. The DNA for the CDR3 is TGCGCCAGCAGCCAAGGCGGGACAGGGTTGTATGAGCAGTTCTTC. Protein: CASSQGGTGLYEQFF.

This chain uses TRBV11-2 with TRBJ2-1; D may be TRBD2 (5 bases). Germline CDR1 SGHAT, CDR2 FQNNGV. V was shortened by 0 bases and J by 8 bases, with 14 bases between the two germline ends. This CDR3 has 15 amino acids. CDR3 in amino acids: CASSLESGASYEQFF. DNA of the CDR3: TGTGCCAGCAGCTTAGAAAGCGGTGCCAGCTATGAGCAGTTCTTC. Full variable domain (outside the CDR3, taken from reference TRBV11-2 and TRBJ2-1): EAGVAQSPRYKIIEKRQSVAFWCNPISGHATLYWYQQILGQGPKLLIQFQNNGVVDDSQLPKDRFSAERLKGVDSTLKIQPAKLEDSAVYLCASSLESGASYEQFFGPGTRLTVL.

The V and J genes are TRBV19 and TRBJ2-1; TRBD1 matches at 9 bases. The CDR3 consists of 14 residues. In germline, CDR1 is LNHDA, CDR2 SQIVND (reference sequence). V was pared by 6 bases and J by 14 bases, with 14 bases of the junction left unmatched. The CDR3 loop is CASSPNPGTGREFF. The CDR3 DNA sequence: TGTGCCAGTAGCCCTAACCCTGGGACAGGGAGGGAGTTCTTC.

This chain's CDR3 is CASSEGQGLGQPQHF. In DNA, the CDR3 is TGTGCCAGCAGTGAGGGACAGGGTCTAGGTCAGCCCCAGCATTTT. The chain recombines TRBV6-1 with TRBJ1-5, with 9 bases matching TRBD1. Trimming took 3 bases from V and 6 from J; bases not matched to a gene: 6. CDR1 MNHNS and CDR2 SASEGT come from the germline V gene. The CDR3 length is 15 residues.

The gene calls are TRBV6-6 and TRBJ2-5, with TRBD2 matching 7 bases. V dropped 2 bases and J dropped 3; count of bases not matched to a gene: 9. The CDR3 length is 16 residues. Per germline, CDR1 MNHNY and CDR2 SVGAGI (reference sequence). CDR3 sequence (DNA): TGTGCCAGCAGTTACCCTAGAGGGAGGGTGGAAGAGACCCAGTACTTC. Protein: CASSYPRGRVEETQYF.

The genes are TRBV12-5 and TRBJ1-1, with TRBD1 matching over 10 bases. The CDR3 runs to 15 residues. CDR1 and CDR2 from the germline V gene are LGHNT and FRNRAP. The ends lost 6 bases at V and 5 bases at J; junction bases unmatched: 9. The CDR3 is CASGPGDRGMTEAFF. The CDR3 DNA sequence: TGTGCTAGTGGCCCCGGGGACAGGGGTATGACTGAAGCTTTCTTT.

The J gene is TRBJ2-7, the V gene TRBV18; a possible D gene is TRBD1 (5 bases). CDR3 length: 13 residues. Deletions cut 3 bases from V and 0 bases from J, with 6 bases between. Germline V gene data show CDR1 as KGHSH and CDR2 as LQKENI. This CDR3 is CASSPTASYEQYF. The CDR3 DNA reads TGTGCCAGCTCACCGACAGCCTCCTACGAGCAGTACTTC.

The V gene is TRBV19, the J gene TRBJ1-1; 11 bases are shared with TRBD1. The trim removed 7 bases at V and 0 bases at J, leaving 10 bases unmatched. Germline CDR1 LNHDA, CDR2 SQIVND (reference sequence). CDR3 size: 17 residues. This chain's CDR3 is CASTPWTGGELNTEAFF. CDR3 nucleotide sequence: TGTGCCAGTACCCCCTGGACAGGGGGCGAATTGAACACTGAAGCTTTCTTT.

CDR3 sequence: CASSYSGTAVNTEAFF. The CDR3 nucleotides are TGTGCCAGCAGTTATTCCGGGACAGCCGTTAACACTGAAGCTTTCTTT. The V and J genes are TRBV6-5 and TRBJ1-1; 7 positions agree with TRBD1. Germline V gene lookup returns CDR1 MNHEY and CDR2 SVGAGI. The CDR3 runs 16 residues. The V segment lost 3 bases and the J segment 2 bases; nucleotides outside the gene matches: 9.

This clone has just a few counts. This chain connects TRBV5-1 to TRBJ2-1; D is possibly TRBD1 (5 bases). CDR1 is SGHRS, CDR2 YFSETQ, per germline. This CDR3 is 13 amino acids long. V was pared by 7 bases and J by 3 bases, with 11 bases between. The CDR3 loop reads CASYADSYNEQFF. CDR3 DNA: TGCGCCAGCTACGCCGACAGCTACAATGAGCAGTTCTTC.

This clone was picked up a small number of times. This CDR3 reads CAWSVLLETQYF. The CDR3 DNA sequence: TGTGCCTGGAGTGTACTGTTGGAGACCCAGTACTTC. This chain connects TRBV30 to TRBJ2-5; D remains ambiguous. The CDR3 covers 12 residues. V dropped 0 bases and J dropped 5 bases, with 7 bases sitting between them. In germline, CDR1 is GTSNPN, CDR2 SVGIG (reference sequence). Drawing the rest from reference TRBV30 and TRBJ2-5, the complete variable domain is SQTIHQWPATLVQPVGSPLSLECTVEGTSNPNLYWYRQAAGRGLQLLFYSVGIGQISSEVPQNLSASRPQDRQFILSSKKLLLSDSGFYLCAWSVLLETQYFGPGTRLLVL.

This chain links TRBV10-3 with TRBJ1-5; D unclear. In germline, CDR1 is ENHRY, CDR2 SYGVKD. The CDR3 is made up of 13 amino acids. V was pared by 4 bases and J by 5 bases, with 9 bases between. The CDR3 reads CAISGGLDQPQHF. The CDR3 DNA follows: TGTGCCATCAGTGGAGGTTTAGATCAGCCCCAGCATTTT.

By its share, this clone is medium-sized. CDR3 coding DNA: TGTGCCAGCAGTTACCAGGTGACGATTCAAAATGAGCAGTTCTTC. Residues: CASSYQVTIQNEQFF. The chain combines TRBV6-5 with TRBJ2-1; no clear D gene. Trimming stripped 2 bases from V and 7 bases from J, with 15 bases between. This CDR3 is built from 15 residues. Per germline, CDR1 MNHEY and CDR2 SVGAGI.

This chain connects TRBV27 to TRBJ2-2; possibly TRBD2 for D (7 bases). The CDR3 runs to 17 residues. Trimming removed 5 bases at V and 7 bases at J, with 23 bases between. Germline values: CDR1 MNHEY, CDR2 SMNVEV (reference sequence). The CDR3 spells CASSTIGGGLLGGELFF. The CDR3 DNA sequence: TGTGCCAGCAGTACCATAGGGGGGGGACTTCTTGGCGGGGAGCTGTTTTTT.

This clone has more than one count but fewer than ten. The gene calls are TRBV10-3 and TRBJ2-5; 8 bases align to TRBD1. There are 16 residues in the CDR3. The V segment lost 6 bases and the J segment 5 bases; nucleotides outside the gene matches: 14. Germline loops: CDR1 ENHRY, CDR2 SYGVKD. The CDR3 protein is CAISPAGTGGGETQYF. The CDR3 DNA sequence: TGTGCCATCAGCCCCGCCGGGACAGGTGGAGGGGAGACCCAGTACTTC.

The rearrangement links TRBV9 to TRBJ2-5; no clear D. Per germline, CDR1 SGDLS and CDR2 YYNGEE. V shed 4 bases and J shed 3 bases, with 7 bases lying between them. The CDR3 totals 12 residues. The CDR3 DNA reads as TGTGCCAGCAGCTCCCGCGAAGAGACCCAGTACTTC. As protein: CASSSREETQYF.

J is TRBJ2-3 and V is TRBV30; 13 bases are shared with TRBD2. After removal of 3 bases from V and 6 bases from J, the junction contained 6 bases not matched to a gene. The CDR3 length is 15 residues. Per the germline V gene, CDR1 is GTSNPN and CDR2 is SVGIG (reference sequence). The CDR3 spells CAWRAGLAGRDTQYF. The CDR3 DNA reads TGTGCCTGGAGGGCGGGACTAGCGGGGCGGGATACGCAGTATTTT.

The chain has TRBV7-2 and TRBJ1-1, with 7 bases identical to TRBD1. Germline CDR1 is SGHTA and CDR2 is FQGNSA. CDR3 size: 14 residues. V dropped 3 bases and J dropped 5; count of bases not matched to a gene: 6. CDR3 sequence (DNA): TGTGCCAGCAGCTTTCAGGGGGTGTTAACTGAAGCTTTCTTT. Translation gives CASSFQGVLTEAFF. Complete variable domain (other parts from reference TRBV7-2 and TRBJ1-1): GAGVSQSPSNKVTEKGKDVELRCDPISGHTALYWYRQSLGQGLEFLIYFQGNSAPDKSGLPSDRFSAERTGGSVSTLTIQRTQQEDSAVYLCASSFQGVLTEAFFGQGTRLTVV.

This sequence joins TRBV28 and TRBJ2-7; TRBD2 aligns across 10 bases. The junction had 6 bases not matched to a gene; V was cut back by 2 bases and J by 8 bases. The V gene's germline CDR1 is MDHEN and CDR2 SYDVKM. The CDR3 length is 14 residues. The CDR3 sequence: CASSLSGSGRKQYF. DNA for the CDR3: TGTGCCAGCAGTTTAAGTGGTAGCGGGAGGAAGCAGTACTTC.